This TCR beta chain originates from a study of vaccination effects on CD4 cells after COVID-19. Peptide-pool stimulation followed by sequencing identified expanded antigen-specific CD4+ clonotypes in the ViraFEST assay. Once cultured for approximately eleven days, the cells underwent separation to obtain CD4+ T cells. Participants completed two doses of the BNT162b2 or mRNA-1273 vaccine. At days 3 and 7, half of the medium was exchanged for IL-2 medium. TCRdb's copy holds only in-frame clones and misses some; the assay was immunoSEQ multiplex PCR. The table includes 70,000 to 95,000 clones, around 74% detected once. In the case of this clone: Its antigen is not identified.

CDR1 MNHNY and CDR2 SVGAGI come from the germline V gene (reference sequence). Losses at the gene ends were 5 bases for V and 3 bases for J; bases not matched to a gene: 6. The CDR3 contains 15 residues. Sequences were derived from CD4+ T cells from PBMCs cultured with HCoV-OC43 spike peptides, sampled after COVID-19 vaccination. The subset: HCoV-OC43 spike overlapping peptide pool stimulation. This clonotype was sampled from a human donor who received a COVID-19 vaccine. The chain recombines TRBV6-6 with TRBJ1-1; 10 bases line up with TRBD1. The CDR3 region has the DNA TGTGCCAGCAGTGTGGGACAGGGGATCGACACTGAAGCTTTCTTT. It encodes CASSVGQGIDTEAFF.